Listed here are 18 T cell receptor beta chains from one sample, sequenced in a study of T cell changes during pregnancy in multiple sclerosis. The repertoire was sequenced with immunoSEQ multiplex PCR; TCRdb's copy has only in-frame clones and lacks some. Here the sample spans around 66,000 clones, 91% being singletons. The material sequenced was peripheral blood, taken after pregnancy. The receptors were gathered from a female donor in good health, enrolled as a control in a pregnancy study.

The J gene is TRBJ1-2, the V gene TRBV25-1; D gene uncertain. The CDR3 has 14 residues. Per germline, CDR1 MGHDK and CDR2 SYGVNS. Trimming pared 1 base from V and 6 bases from J, leaving 12 bases between. This CDR3 is CASSEWNGRDGYTF. Written as DNA, the CDR3 is TGTGCCAGCAGTGAATGGAACGGGAGGGATGGCTACACCTTC.

This chain links TRBV7-9 with TRBJ1-4; D unclear. From germline, CDR1 is SEHNR and CDR2 FQNEAQ (reference sequence). This CDR3 region has 13 residues. V lost 7 bases and J lost 8, with 14 bases in between. This CDR3 reads CASTSEGLEKLFF. Written as DNA, the CDR3 is TGTGCCAGCACCAGTGAGGGCCTGGAAAAACTGTTTTTT.

This rearrangement joins TRBV19 to TRBJ1-1; the D gene is possibly TRBD1 (5 bases). With 4 bases removed from V and 0 bases from J, the gap between germline ends came to 6 bases. Germline values: CDR1 LNHDA, CDR2 SQIVND (reference sequence). The CDR3 runs 13 residues. This CDR3 reads CASSTGMNTEAFF. CDR3 coding DNA: TGTGCCAGTAGTACAGGGATGAACACTGAAGCTTTCTTT.

The rearrangement uses TRBV5-1 and TRBJ1-2; 12 bases are shared with TRBD1. There are 20 residues in the CDR3. The germline CDR1 and CDR2 sequences are SGHRS and YFSETQ. V was pared by 2 bases and J by 5 bases, with 19 bases of the junction left unmatched. The CDR3 DNA follows: TGCGCCAGCAGCTTATGGACAACCGGGACAGGGGGCGCAGGAGGATATGGCTACACCTTC. Residues: CASSLWTTGTGGAGGYGYTF.

The gene calls are TRBV11-2 and TRBJ2-1; 9 bases are shared with TRBD1. The CDR3 loop spans 15 amino acids. V shed 5 bases and J 4 bases; nucleotides not matched to a gene: 6. The V gene's germline CDR1 is SGHAT and CDR2 FQNNGV. The CDR3 DNA is TGTGCCAGCAGCAGTGGACAGGGGAATTACAATGAGCAGTTCTTC. Translating it yields CASSSGQGNYNEQFF.

The rearrangement links TRBV18 to TRBJ1-2; tentative D call: TRBD1 (5 bases). There are 14 residues in the CDR3. V lost 2 bases, J lost 6 bases, and 13 bases lay in between. CDR1 and CDR2 (germline): KGHSH, LQKENI. The CDR3 nucleotides are TGTGCCAGCTCACCATACGGACAATCGGATGGCTACACCTTC. Translation: CASSPYGQSDGYTF.

DNA of the CDR3: TGTGCCTGGAGTCCCCTCGCCTACGAGCAGTACTTC. It encodes CAWSPLAYEQYF. This sequence joins TRBV30 and TRBJ2-7; D not certain. Germline V lookup: CDR1 GTSNPN, CDR2 SVGIG (reference sequence). V lost 2 bases and J lost 2, with 7 bases in between. This CDR3 spans 12 amino acids.

This clone was found a few times. The chain employs TRBV7-9 and TRBJ2-3; tentatively, D is TRBD1 (6 bases). The V and J ends lost 4 bases and 1 base respectively, with 18 bases between them. There are 17 residues in the CDR3. Looked up from germline, CDR1 is SEHNR and CDR2 is FQNEAQ (reference sequence). The CDR3 sequence: CASSYQPLGQRTDTQYF. In nucleotides, the CDR3 is TGTGCCAGCAGCTACCAGCCCCTAGGACAGCGCACAGATACGCAGTATTTT.

This rearrangement joins TRBV30 to TRBJ1-2; 8 bases line up with TRBD1. The V gene's germline CDR1 is GTSNPN and CDR2 SVGIG (reference sequence). J was trimmed by 14 bases and V by 4 bases; bases with no gene match: 12. This CDR3 region has 12 residues. This chain's CDR3 is CAWKLSGTGGTF. CDR3 nucleotide sequence: TGTGCCTGGAAACTCAGTGGGACAGGCGGAACCTTC.

The chain uses TRBV19 and TRBJ1-1, with D unclear. Germline V gene data show CDR1 as LNHDA and CDR2 as SQIVND (reference sequence). This CDR3 contains 13 residues. Trimming stripped 6 bases from V and 1 base from J, with 9 bases between. CDR3 residues: CASRPGRNTEAFF. Written as DNA, the CDR3 is TGTGCCAGTAGGCCCGGGAGGAACACTGAAGCTTTCTTT.

The gene calls are TRBV7-2 and TRBJ2-5, with 10 bases lining up with TRBD2. V trimming: 6 bases; J trimming: 1 base; junction bases outside the gene matches: 8. This CDR3 is built from 16 residues. The V gene's germline CDR1 is SGHTA and CDR2 FQGNSA. CDR3 nucleotides: TGTGCCAGCAGAAAGGGTCTAGCGGGGGCCCAAGAGACCCAGTACTTC. It translates to CASRKGLAGAQETQYF.

The V gene is TRBV6-4, the J gene TRBJ2-2, with 10 nucleotides matching TRBD2. V lost 0 bases, J lost 6 bases, and 1 base stayed unmatched. The CDR3 sequence is 15 residues long. Looked up from germline, CDR1 is MRHNA and CDR2 is SNTAGT. The CDR3 region has the DNA TGTGCCAGCAGTGACTCAGCGGGGGGGCCCGGGGAGCTGTTTTTT. Encoded protein: CASSDSAGGPGELFF.

The rearrangement links TRBV11-1 to TRBJ2-1; 7 bases are a match to TRBD2. Germline CDR1 is SGHAT and CDR2 is FQDESV (reference sequence). V lost 3 bases and J lost 0; bases outside the gene matches: 2. This CDR3 has 15 residues. The DNA of the CDR3 is TGTGCCAGCAGCTTTGGGGGGGGCTCCTACAATGAGCAGTTCTTC. It translates to CASSFGGGSYNEQFF.

The chain uses TRBV18 and TRBJ2-7; no clear D gene. The germline V and J ends were trimmed by 3 bases and 1 base, with 7 bases remaining between them. This CDR3 is built from 13 residues. CDR1 and CDR2 (germline): KGHSH, LQKENI. CDR3 in DNA: TGTGCCAGCTCACCCGCCGAGTCCTACGAGCAGTACTTC. It translates to CASSPAESYEQYF. Full variable domain (missing parts from reference TRBV18 and TRBJ2-7): NAGVMQNPRHLVRRRGQEARLRCSPMKGHSHVYWYRQLPEEGLKFMVYLQKENIIDESGMPKERFSAEFPKEGPSILRIQQVVRGDSAAYFCASSPAESYEQYFGPGTRLTVT.

This chain links TRBV5-4 with TRBJ2-1; TRBD2 is a possible D gene (5 bases). V was cut by 6 bases and J by 8 bases, with 15 bases left in between. CDR3 length: 13 amino acids. Germline V gene data show CDR1 as SGHNT and CDR2 as YYREEE (reference sequence). The CDR3 is CASTPPGLHEQFF. Written as DNA, the CDR3 is TGTGCCAGCACCCCCCCGGGGTTGCATGAGCAGTTCTTC.

The chain couples TRBV5-1 to TRBJ1-1; D call uncertain. The CDR3 length is 13 residues. V shed 6 bases and J shed 4 bases, with 13 bases lying between them. From germline, CDR1 is SGHRS and CDR2 YFSETQ. Written as DNA, the CDR3 is TGCGCCAGCACGCCGCTGCGGGGCACTGAAGCTTTCTTT. Translated, it gives CASTPLRGTEAFF.

The chain joins TRBV5-3 to TRBJ1-2, with D uncertain. TRBV5-3 falls under the ORF class, with uncertain function. The CDR3 is made up of 11 amino acids. V dropped 4 bases and J dropped 8 bases, with 9 bases sitting between them. The CDR3: CARSQTWGYTF. Written as DNA, the CDR3 is TGTGCCAGAAGCCAGACTTGGGGCTACACCTTC.

J is TRBJ2-7 and V is TRBV30; 8 bases are a match to TRBD2. The CDR3 is 14 amino acids. The ends lost 5 bases at V and 4 bases at J; junction bases unmatched: 10. Germline V CDR1 and CDR2: GTSNPN, SVGIG (reference sequence). DNA for the CDR3: TGTGCCTGGGGAGCCGGGGGGGTTTCTTACGAGCAGTACTTC. This sequence encodes CAWGAGGVSYEQYF.